The 8 T cell receptor beta chains given below trace back to one sample, sequenced in a study of blood T cell repertoires in COVID-19. Measured with immunoSEQ multiplex PCR; TCRdb has only the in-frame clones, and not every one. The sample holds 50,000 or so clones, roughly 89% seen once. The sequenced material came from peripheral blood. These receptors were collected from a man aged 55 to 70 with active COVID-19.

The rearrangement joins TRBV5-1 to TRBJ2-1; D unresolved. V lost 2 bases and J lost 7, with 19 bases in between. CDR3 length: 16 residues. CDR1 is SGHRS and CDR2 is YFSETQ in the germline V gene. The CDR3 loop reads CASSFELGRLSNEQFF. Here the CDR3 DNA reads TGCGCCAGCAGCTTCGAATTGGGCCGTCTCTCAAATGAGCAGTTCTTC.

The V and J genes are TRBV18 and TRBJ2-1, with 14 bases matching TRBD2. The CDR3 runs 19 residues. Germline V gene data show CDR1 as KGHSH and CDR2 as LQKENI. Trimming took 5 bases from V and 12 from J; bases not matched to a gene: 21. CDR3 in amino acids: CASSYSGTSGSPPRGVQFF. In DNA form, the CDR3 reads TGTGCCAGCTCATATTCCGGGACTAGCGGGAGTCCCCCTCGGGGGGTGCAGTTCTTC.

This chain connects TRBV12-3 or TRBV12-4 to TRBJ2-3; no clear D. Between the trimmed V and J ends, which lost 3 bases and 5 bases, there was a span of 3 bases. The CDR3 length is 11 residues. CDR3 nucleotides: TGTGCCAGCAGTTTCCAAGATACGCAGTATTTT. Translating gives CASSFQDTQYF.

The CDR3 nucleotides are TGTGCCAGCTCACCGCGACAGGGGGCGCCTCCAAATGGCTACACCTTC. It translates to CASSPRQGAPPNGYTF. The chain employs TRBV18 and TRBJ1-2; 10 nucleotides match TRBD1. J gave up 6 bases and V 3 bases, and 10 bases lay outside the gene matches. Germline CDR1 and CDR2: KGHSH and LQKENI. The CDR3 is 16 residues long. Full variable domain (remainder filled in from reference TRBV18 and TRBJ1-2): NAGVMQNPRHLVRRRGQEARLRCSPMKGHSHVYWYRQLPEEGLKFMVYLQKENIIDESGMPKERFSAEFPKEGPSILRIQQVVRGDSAAYFCASSPRQGAPPNGYTFGSGTRLTVV.

V usage is TRBV6-6 and J usage is TRBJ1-1; 8 nucleotides match TRBD1. Trimming at V came to 5 bases and at J to 2 bases, leaving 7 bases not matched to a gene. CDR1 and CDR2 (germline): MNHNY, SVGAGI (reference sequence). The CDR3 loop spans 15 amino acids. In DNA, the CDR3 is TGTGCCAGCAGTCGACAGGACAGGGTAAACACTGAAGCTTTCTTT. As protein: CASSRQDRVNTEAFF.

The rearrangement links TRBV5-1 to TRBJ2-7; the D gene is possibly TRBD1 (7 bases). V dropped 7 bases and J dropped 2 bases, with 16 bases sitting between them. The CDR3 spans 14 residues. CDR1 is SGHRS and CDR2 is YFSETQ in the germline V gene. The CDR3 protein is CASQGGVMPYEQYF. The CDR3, as DNA: TGCGCCAGCCAGGGGGGAGTCATGCCCTACGAGCAGTACTTC.

The chain carries TRBV7-8 and TRBJ2-4, with 10 bases fitting TRBD1. The length of the CDR3 is 16 residues. Germline CDR1 SGHVS, CDR2 FQNEAQ. Trimming removed 1 base from V and 1 base from J; junction bases left unmatched: 1. DNA for the CDR3: TGTGCCAGCAGCTTAGAGGGACAGGGGGCCAAAAACATTCAGTACTTC. Its protein is CASSLEGQGAKNIQYF.

This clone was seen only a few times. The gene calls are TRBV6-4 and TRBJ1-1, with D hard to call. Germline V lookup: CDR1 MRHNA, CDR2 SNTAGT. Trimming stripped 5 bases from V and 4 bases from J, with 11 bases between. This CDR3 has 13 residues. CDR3 nucleotides: TGTGCCAGCAGTAGAACCGGGGTCACTGAAGCTTTCTTT. Its protein is CASSRTGVTEAFF.